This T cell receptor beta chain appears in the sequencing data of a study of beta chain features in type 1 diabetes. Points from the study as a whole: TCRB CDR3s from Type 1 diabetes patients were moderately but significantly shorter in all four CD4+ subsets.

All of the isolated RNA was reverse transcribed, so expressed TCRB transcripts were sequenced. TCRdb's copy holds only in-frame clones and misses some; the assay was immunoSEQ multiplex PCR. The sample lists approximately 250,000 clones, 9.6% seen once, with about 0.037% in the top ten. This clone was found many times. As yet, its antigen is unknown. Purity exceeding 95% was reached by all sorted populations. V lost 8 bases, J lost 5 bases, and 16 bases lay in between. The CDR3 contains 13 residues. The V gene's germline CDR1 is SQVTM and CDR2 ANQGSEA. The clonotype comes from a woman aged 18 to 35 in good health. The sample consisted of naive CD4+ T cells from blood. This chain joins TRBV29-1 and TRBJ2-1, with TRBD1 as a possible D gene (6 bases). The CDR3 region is CSSGRTANNEQFF. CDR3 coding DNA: TGCAGCTCGGGAAGGACAGCGAACAATGAGCAGTTCTTC.